One and the same sample provided the 10 T cell receptor beta chains below, sequenced in a study of blood T cell repertoires in COVID-19. The repertoire was sequenced with immunoSEQ multiplex PCR; TCRdb's copy has only in-frame clones and lacks some. Of about 250,000 clones in the sample, around 85% were seen once. The material sequenced was peripheral blood. All receptors derive from a middle-aged man with active or convalescent COVID-19.

The chain employs TRBV6-5 and TRBJ2-3; D is unclear. V dropped 6 bases and J dropped 6 bases, with 10 bases sitting between them. The CDR3 spans 12 residues. Germline V gene sequence: CDR1 MNHEY, CDR2 SVGAGI. In DNA, the CDR3 is TGTGCCAGCAGAGACACCAAGGATACGCAGTATTTT. Translation gives CASRDTKDTQYF.

The chain uses TRBV27 and TRBJ2-3, with D perhaps TRBD2 (6 bases). The germline V and J ends were trimmed by 2 bases and 0 bases, with 12 bases remaining between them. Germline lookup yields CDR1 MNHEY and CDR2 SMNVEV (reference sequence). The CDR3 contains 16 residues. CDR3 nucleotide sequence: TGTGCCAGCAGTTTAAGGAGGGGCTCTAGCACAGATACGCAGTATTTT. It yields the protein CASSLRRGSSTDTQYF.

J is TRBJ2-7 and V is TRBV28; the match to TRBD1 covers 8 bases. The CDR3 length is 15 residues. CDR1 and CDR2 (germline): MDHEN, SYDVKM. Trimming cost V 5 bases and J 4 bases; bases outside gene matches: 10. The CDR3 here is CASSPAGDRLYEQYF. CDR3 DNA: TGTGCCAGCAGTCCTGCCGGGGACAGGCTTTACGAGCAGTACTTC.

This chain connects TRBV27 to TRBJ2-7; tentative D call: TRBD2 (7 bases). This CDR3 spans 12 amino acids. CDR1 and CDR2 (germline): MNHEY, SMNVEV (reference sequence). The V and J ends lost 8 bases and 6 bases respectively, with 14 bases between them. The CDR3 DNA is TGTGCCAGCCGGGGAGGGGGGGCCGAGCAGTACTTC. Protein product: CASRGGGAEQYF.

This sequence joins TRBV7-9 and TRBJ1-1; possible D gene TRBD1, 5 bases. The V gene's germline CDR1 is SEHNR and CDR2 FQNEAQ (reference sequence). The CDR3 runs to 15 residues. Trimming left V 4 bases short and J 6 bases short, with 18 bases between. As DNA, the CDR3 is TGTGCCAGCAGCTCCAACATTTGGGGGGAAGCTGAAGCTTTCTTT. Protein: CASSSNIWGEAEAFF.

V gene TRBV7-2 combines with J gene TRBJ2-3, with 12 nucleotides matching TRBD2. CDR3 size: 19 residues. V gave up 2 bases and J gave up 0 bases; unmatched junction bases: 9. Germline V gene sequence: CDR1 SGHTA, CDR2 FQGNSA. In DNA form, the CDR3 reads TGTGCCAGCAGCTTACGGCCTAGCGGGAGGGCCCAGAGCACAGATACGCAGTATTTT. It translates to CASSLRPSGRAQSTDTQYF.

The J gene is TRBJ2-1, the V gene TRBV4-2; 7 bases line up with TRBD2. The germline CDR1 and CDR2 sequences are LGHNA and YNFKEQ. V shed 0 bases, J shed 6 bases, and the junction held 8 bases outside the gene matches. The CDR3 is 16 residues long. Here the CDR3 reads CASSQEGSGTINEQFF. CDR3 nucleotides: TGTGCCAGCAGCCAAGAAGGGAGCGGGACGATCAATGAGCAGTTCTTC.

This clone was seen only a few times. This chain links TRBV12-3 or TRBV12-4 with TRBJ2-1, with 9 bases fitting TRBD2. With V trimmed by 2 bases and J by 7 bases, 0 bases remained unmatched. The CDR3 extends over 13 amino acids. CDR3 nucleotide sequence: TGTGCCAGCAGTTTACTAGCGGGAAATGAGCAGTTCTTC. It translates to CASSLLAGNEQFF.

This sequence joins TRBV24-1 and TRBJ2-7, with D perhaps TRBD1 (5 bases). The V end lost 12 bases, the J end lost 2 bases, and 13 bases lay between the germline ends. Germline CDR1 is KGHDR and CDR2 is SFDVKD. The CDR3 loop spans 12 amino acids. The CDR3 sequence is CAYQGFPYEQYF. The CDR3 DNA reads TGTGCCTACCAGGGATTTCCCTACGAGCAGTACTTC.

The V and J genes are TRBV6-6 and TRBJ2-7; perhaps TRBD1 as D (6 bases). V was pared by 6 bases and J by 0 bases, with 12 bases between. The CDR3 has 14 residues. Germline CDR1 MNHNY, CDR2 SVGAGI (reference sequence). The CDR3: CASRQGPSSYEQYF. In DNA, the CDR3 is TGTGCCAGCAGACAGGGCCCTAGCTCCTACGAGCAGTACTTC.